Below are 10 T cell receptor beta chains sequenced from a single sample in a study of blood T cell repertoires in COVID-19. Using immunoSEQ multiplex PCR, the repertoire was profiled, and TCRdb retains in-frame clones only, with some absent. The sample includes roughly 200,000 clones, about four fifths of them seen just once. The sequenced sample consisted of peripheral blood. These receptors were taken from an older woman with COVID-19, enrolled during active disease.

The rearrangement joins TRBV15 to TRBJ2-1; 7 bases map to TRBD2. Germline V CDR1 and CDR2: LNHNV, YYDKDF (reference sequence). This CDR3 has 15 residues. The V gene end was trimmed by 3 bases and the J gene end by 7 bases; junction bases not matched to a gene: 9. The CDR3 bases are TGTGCCACCAGCAGGGGACTATCTAGTCGGAATGAGCAGTTCTTC. It is translated as CATSRGLSSRNEQFF.

This clone was detected only a few times. The rearrangement uses TRBV28 and TRBJ1-1, with D unclear. The CDR3 contains 16 residues. Germline V gene data show CDR1 as MDHEN and CDR2 as SYDVKM. Deletions cut 7 bases from V and 4 bases from J, with 22 bases between. The CDR3 nucleotides are TGTGCCAGCAATTCCGGGGTTTCCCTATGGGGCACTGAAGCTTTCTTT. This encodes CASNSGVSLWGTEAFF.

This clone has just one count. The chain couples TRBV9 to TRBJ1-6, with 7 bases lining up with TRBD1. The germline V gene has CDR1 SGDLS and CDR2 YYNGEE. This CDR3 contains 15 residues. V lost 1 base to trimming and J lost 8 bases; unmatched junction nucleotides: 6. CDR3 protein: CASSVRAGGDSPLHF. The CDR3 nucleotides are TGTGCCAGCAGCGTAAGGGCAGGGGGAGATTCACCCCTCCACTTT.

The chain joins TRBV25-1 to TRBJ2-3; TRBD2 aligns across 9 bases. This CDR3 is 15 amino acids long. CDR1 MGHDK and CDR2 SYGVNS come from the germline V gene. The V gene end was trimmed by 7 bases and the J gene end by 2 bases; junction bases not matched to a gene: 7. CDR3 nucleotides: TGTGCCAGCAATGACCGACTAGCGGTCACAGATACGCAGTATTTT. Its protein product is CASNDRLAVTDTQYF.

The chain uses TRBV28 and TRBJ2-7; 7 nucleotides align to TRBD2. CDR3 length equals 14 residues. Germline V gene data show CDR1 as MDHEN and CDR2 as SYDVKM. V was pared by 6 bases and J by 4 bases, with 9 bases of the junction left unmatched. DNA of the CDR3: TGTGCCAGCAGCCCACCCGCGGGAGCGTACGAGCAGTACTTC. Translated: CASSPPAGAYEQYF.

The CDR3 reads CASSPTGSQETQYF. The CDR3 DNA sequence: TGTGCCAGTAGTCCCACAGGGTCCCAAGAGACCCAGTACTTC. The chain is built from TRBV19 and TRBJ2-5; D may be TRBD1 (6 bases). The V and J ends lost 5 bases and 1 base respectively, with 11 bases between them. In germline, CDR1 is LNHDA, CDR2 SQIVND (reference sequence). CDR3 length: 14 amino acids.

This chain connects TRBV7-6 to TRBJ2-1, with 10 bases lining up with TRBD2. V shed 5 bases, J shed 8 bases, and the junction held 9 bases outside the gene matches. The CDR3 sequence is 15 residues long. Germline assignment: CDR1 SGHVS and CDR2 FNYEAQ. CDR3 amino acids: CASSLRASGSYEQFF. CDR3 DNA sequence: TGTGCCAGCAGCCTTAGGGCTAGCGGGAGCTATGAGCAGTTCTTC.

The chain recombines TRBV15 with TRBJ1-3; D ambiguous. The V and J ends lost 0 bases and 4 bases respectively, with 4 bases between them. The CDR3 has 13 residues. In germline, CDR1 is LNHNV, CDR2 YYDKDF (reference sequence). The CDR3 here is CATSRDRGNTIYF. Here the CDR3 DNA reads TGTGCCACCAGCAGAGATCGGGGAAACACCATATATTTT. Filled out from reference TRBV15 and TRBJ1-3, the complete variable domain reads DAMVIQNPRYQVTQFGKPVTLSCSQTLNHNVMYWYQQKSSQAPKLLFHYYDKDFNNEADTPDNFQSRRPNTSFCFLDIRSPGLGDTAMYLCATSRDRGNTIYFGEGSWLTVV.

This rearrangement joins TRBV6-2 or TRBV6-3 to TRBJ2-3; possible D gene TRBD2, 5 bases. Trimming left V 2 bases short and J 3 bases short, with 15 bases between. The CDR3 length is 16 residues. Per the germline V gene, CDR1 is MNHEY and CDR2 is SVGEGT. CDR3 loop: CASSYPTRGETDTQYF. CDR3 in DNA: TGTGCCAGCAGTTACCCAACTAGAGGAGAGACAGATACGCAGTATTTT.

The chain carries TRBV25-1 and TRBJ2-3; no clear D. The CDR3 is 13 residues long. The germline CDR1 and CDR2 sequences are MGHDK and SYGVNS. Trimming pared 3 bases from V and 0 bases from J, leaving 4 bases between. The DNA of the CDR3 is TGTGCCAGCAGTGATGTAAGCACAGATACGCAGTATTTT. The encoded protein is CASSDVSTDTQYF. Full variable domain (remainder filled in from reference TRBV25-1 and TRBJ2-3): EADIYQTPRYLVIGTGKKITLECSQTMGHDKMYWYQQDPGMELHLIHYSYGVNSTEKGDLSSESTVSRIRTEHFPLTLESARPSHTSQYLCASSDVSTDTQYFGPGTRLTVL.